The 15 T cell receptor beta chains below all came from one sample that was sequenced in a study of cytomegalovirus exposure and HLA in healthy donors. The primer mix had 60 Vbeta and 13 Jbeta primers. The data were produced by immunoSEQ multiplex PCR, yet TCRdb's version contains in-frame clones alone and is incomplete. The sample comprises over 150,000 clones, roughly 77% of which are singletons, and 1% rests with the top ten. The sample was PBMCs. The receptors derive from a woman in her fifties or sixties in good health and CMV-seropositive.

This clone is a singleton in its sample. V is TRBV30 and J is TRBJ1-5, with D tentatively TRBD1 (5 bases). CDR1 is GTSNPN, CDR2 SVGIG, per germline (reference sequence). This CDR3 contains 14 residues. Trimming cost V 2 bases and J 0 bases, with 8 bases left between them. The CDR3 loop reads CAWSPGYSNQPQHF. The CDR3 coding sequence is TGTGCCTGGAGTCCAGGGTATAGCAATCAGCCCCAGCATTTT.

Only one count was recorded for this clone. The rearrangement uses TRBV5-6 and TRBJ2-3; 7 nucleotides align to TRBD1. There are 15 residues in the CDR3. CDR1 SGHDT and CDR2 YYEEEE come from the germline V gene. V lost 2 bases, J lost 3 bases, and 6 bases stayed unmatched. The CDR3 bases are TGTGCCAGCAGCTTAACAGGGGACCCTACAGATACGCAGTATTTT. This encodes CASSLTGDPTDTQYF. Full variable domain (remainder filled in from reference TRBV5-6 and TRBJ2-3): DAGVTQSPTHLIKTRGQQVTLRCSPKSGHDTVSWYQQALGQGPQFIFQYYEEEERQRGNFPDRFSGHQFPNYSSELNVNALLLGDSALYLCASSLTGDPTDTQYFGPGTRLTVL.

The V and J genes are TRBV7-3 and TRBJ2-3, with D unclear. Trimming removed 5 bases at V and 5 bases at J, with 8 bases between. CDR3 length: 12 amino acids. Looked up from germline, CDR1 is SGHTA and CDR2 is FQGTGA. The CDR3 here is CASSPTGDTQYF. In DNA form, the CDR3 reads TGTGCCAGCAGCCCCACGGGAGATACGCAGTATTTT.

Comment on this clone: The germline gene is not matched at one end of the junction; a read error may be the cause. This sequence joins TRBV7-9 and TRBJ1-1, with D perhaps TRBD1 (6 bases). CDR3 length: 14 residues. CDR1 and CDR2 (germline): SEHNR, FQNEAQ (reference sequence). In DNA, the CDR3 is TGTTCCAGCAGCGAAAGACAGGCGGACACTGAAGCTTTCTTT. Protein product: CSSSERQADTEAFF.

CDR3 bases: TGTGCCAGCAGCTCTCAGACTCTTAGTAACGAGCAGTACTTC. This gives the protein CASSSQTLSNEQYF. V usage is TRBV7-8 and J usage is TRBJ2-7; D is unclear. Germline V gene data show CDR1 as SGHVS and CDR2 as FQNEAQ. V was trimmed by 4 bases and J by 5 bases, leaving 15 bases between them. The CDR3 has 14 amino acids.

Worth noting for this clone: The sample carries other DNA sequences with the same CDR3. DNA of the CDR3: TGTGCCAGCAGCTTAGACAGGGCTCTCTATGGCTACACCTTC. Translation: CASSLDRALYGYTF. The chain combines TRBV7-8 with TRBJ1-2, with D perhaps matching TRBD1 (6 bases). V was trimmed by 1 base and J by 4 bases, leaving 10 bases between them. Germline V lookup: CDR1 SGHVS, CDR2 FQNEAQ. This CDR3 contains 14 residues.

This clone has more than one count but fewer than ten. The chain links TRBV28 to TRBJ1-2; a possible D gene is TRBD1 (6 bases). Germline V gives CDR1 MDHEN, CDR2 SYDVKM. The CDR3 length is 16 residues. V lost 5 bases to trimming and J lost 0 bases, with 16 bases between them. The CDR3 sequence: CASSRLRDTTNYGYTF. The CDR3 coding sequence is TGTGCCAGCAGTCGACTCCGGGACACCACTAACTATGGCTACACCTTC.

The chain recombines TRBV19 with TRBJ2-3, with TRBD2 matching 14 bases. J gave up 4 bases and V 4 bases, and 4 bases lay outside the gene matches. The CDR3 spans 16 residues. CDR1 and CDR2 (germline): LNHDA, SQIVND (reference sequence). CDR3 in amino acids: CASSTGTSGSADTQYF. The CDR3 DNA reads as TGTGCCAGTAGTACCGGGACTAGCGGGAGCGCAGATACGCAGTATTTT.

This clone appeared a single time. This chain joins TRBV18 and TRBJ2-5; TRBD1 matches at 8 bases. The J call is doubtful: the DNA matches TRBJ2-7 better. The CDR3 loop spans 15 amino acids. CDR1 is KGHSH and CDR2 is LQKENI in the germline V gene. CDR3 in amino acids: CASSPGTGTTYEQYF. CDR3 bases: TGTGCCAGCTCACCGGGGACAGGTACTACCTACGAGCAGTACTTC.

This clone was counted a single time. The chain employs TRBV18 and TRBJ2-2; possibly TRBD1 for D (5 bases). V lost 2 bases, J lost 1 base, and 14 bases lay in between. Per germline, CDR1 KGHSH and CDR2 LQKENI. CDR3 length: 17 residues. The CDR3 nucleotides are TGTGCCAGCTCACCATTTAGCCCTCAGGGGAACACCGGGGAGCTGTTTTTT. It codes for CASSPFSPQGNTGELFF.

The table lists this clone with a few counts. The chain couples TRBV11-3 to TRBJ2-7, with 11 positions matching TRBD1. The germline gives CDR1 SGHNT, CDR2 YENEEA. V lost 4 bases and J lost 6; bases outside the gene matches: 8. The length of the CDR3 is 15 residues. The chain's CDR3 is CASSSSGTGGSEQYF. For the CDR3, the DNA is TGTGCCAGCAGCTCGTCCGGGACAGGGGGGTCCGAGCAGTACTTC.

This chain links TRBV19 with TRBJ1-1; D remains ambiguous. The CDR3 runs to 14 residues. The V end was cut by 3 bases, the J end by 1 base, with 9 bases between. Germline CDR1 and CDR2: LNHDA and SQIVND (reference sequence). CDR3 amino acids: CASSIETGNTEAFF. In nucleotides, the CDR3 is TGTGCCAGTAGTATCGAGACGGGGAACACTGAAGCTTTCTTT.

This chain links TRBV9 with TRBJ1-3, with 7 positions matching TRBD1. Germline CDR1 SGDLS, CDR2 YYNGEE. The CDR3 length is 17 residues. The junction had 6 bases not matched to a gene; V was cut back by 0 bases and J by 0 bases. The CDR3 DNA reads TGTGCCAGCAGCGTAGTCTCAGGGGGATTCTCTGGAAACACCATATATTTT. Protein product: CASSVVSGGFSGNTIYF.

In its sample, this clone was seen a few times. CDR3 bases: TGTGCCGTGGGGTTGACGGGGAGCCCAGATACGCAGTATTTT. Translating gives CAVGLTGSPDTQYF. The chain has TRBV19 and TRBJ2-3; D is perhaps TRBD2 (5 bases). The germline gives CDR1 LNHDA, CDR2 SQIVND (reference sequence). V dropped 11 bases and J dropped 4 bases, with 19 bases sitting between them. This CDR3 region has 14 residues.

This chain links TRBV28 with TRBJ2-4; 9 bases align to TRBD1. J lost 8 bases, V lost 5 bases, and 7 bases had no gene match. CDR3 length: 14 residues. Germline lookup yields CDR1 MDHEN and CDR2 SYDVKM. The CDR3 sequence: CASSETGGSHIQYF. The CDR3 DNA reads as TGTGCCAGCAGTGAAACAGGGGGCAGCCACATTCAGTACTTC.